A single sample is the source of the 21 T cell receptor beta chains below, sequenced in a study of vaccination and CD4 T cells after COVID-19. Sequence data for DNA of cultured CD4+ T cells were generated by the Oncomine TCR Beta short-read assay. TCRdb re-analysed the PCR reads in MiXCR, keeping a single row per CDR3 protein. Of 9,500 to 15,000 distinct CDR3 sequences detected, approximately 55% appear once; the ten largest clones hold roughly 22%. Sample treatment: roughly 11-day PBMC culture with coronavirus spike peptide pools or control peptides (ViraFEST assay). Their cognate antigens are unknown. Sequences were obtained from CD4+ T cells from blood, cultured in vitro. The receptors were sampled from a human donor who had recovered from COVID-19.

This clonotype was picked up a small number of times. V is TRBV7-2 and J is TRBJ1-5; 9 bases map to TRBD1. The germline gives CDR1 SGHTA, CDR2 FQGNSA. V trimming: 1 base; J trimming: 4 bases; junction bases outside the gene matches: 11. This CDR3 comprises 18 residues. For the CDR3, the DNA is TGTGCCAGCAGCTTAGAGGTACAGGGGGCCTCTACTAATCAGCCCCAGCATTTT. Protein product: CASSLEVQGASTNQPQHF.

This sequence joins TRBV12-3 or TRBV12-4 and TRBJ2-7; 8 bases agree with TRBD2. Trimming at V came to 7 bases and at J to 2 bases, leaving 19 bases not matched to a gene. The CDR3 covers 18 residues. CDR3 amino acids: CASTLGGVLAENTYEQYF. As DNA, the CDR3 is TGTGCCAGCACCCTGGGGGGAGTACTAGCGGAAAATACCTACGAGCAGTACTTC.

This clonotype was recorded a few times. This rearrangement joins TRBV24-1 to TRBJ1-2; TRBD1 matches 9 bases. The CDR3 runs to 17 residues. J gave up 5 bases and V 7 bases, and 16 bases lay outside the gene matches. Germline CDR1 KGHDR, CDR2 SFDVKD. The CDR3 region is CATSDPTSTGGGYGYTF. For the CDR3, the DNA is TGTGCCACCAGCGACCCAACTTCGACAGGGGGGGGATATGGCTACACCTTC.

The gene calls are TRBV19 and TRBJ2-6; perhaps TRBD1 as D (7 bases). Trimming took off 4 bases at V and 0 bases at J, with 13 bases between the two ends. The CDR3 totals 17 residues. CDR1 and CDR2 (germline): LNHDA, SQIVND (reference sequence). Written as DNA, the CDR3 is TGTGCCAGTAGTACGGGACAGCGGGCCTCTGGGGCCAACGTCCTGACTTTC. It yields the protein CASSTGQRASGANVLTF. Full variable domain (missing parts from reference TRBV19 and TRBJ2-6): DGGITQSPKYLFRKEGQNVTLSCEQNLNHDAMYWYRQDPGQGLRLIYYSQIVNDFQKGDIAEGYSVSREKKESFPLTVTSAQKNPTAFYLCASSTGQRASGANVLTFGAGSRLTVL.

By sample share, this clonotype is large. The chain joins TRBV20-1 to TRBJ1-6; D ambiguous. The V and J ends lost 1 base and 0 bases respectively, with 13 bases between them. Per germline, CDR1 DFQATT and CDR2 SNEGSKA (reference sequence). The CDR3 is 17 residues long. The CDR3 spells CSARVGIVGSYNSPLHF. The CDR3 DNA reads TGCAGTGCTAGAGTGGGTATTGTGGGCTCCTATAATTCACCCCTCCACTTT.

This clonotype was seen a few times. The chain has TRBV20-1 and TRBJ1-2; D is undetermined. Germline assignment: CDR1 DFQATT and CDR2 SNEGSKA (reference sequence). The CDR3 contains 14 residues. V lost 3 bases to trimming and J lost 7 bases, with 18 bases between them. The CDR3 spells CSASNGPRRGGYTF. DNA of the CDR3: TGCAGTGCTAGTAATGGGCCTCGGCGGGGTGGCTACACCTTC.

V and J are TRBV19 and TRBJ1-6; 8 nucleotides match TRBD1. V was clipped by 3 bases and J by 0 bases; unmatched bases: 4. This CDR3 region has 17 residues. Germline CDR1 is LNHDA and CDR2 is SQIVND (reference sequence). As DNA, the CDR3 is TGTGCCAGTAGTATGGGACAGGAAAGCTCCTATAATTCACCCCTCCACTTT. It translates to CASSMGQESSYNSPLHF.

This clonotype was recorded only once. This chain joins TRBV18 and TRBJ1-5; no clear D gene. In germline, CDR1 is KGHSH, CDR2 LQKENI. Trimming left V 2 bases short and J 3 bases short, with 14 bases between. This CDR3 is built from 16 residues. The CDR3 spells CASSPFGALDNQPQHF. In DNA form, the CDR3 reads TGTGCCAGCTCACCATTTGGAGCGTTGGACAATCAGCCCCAGCATTTT.

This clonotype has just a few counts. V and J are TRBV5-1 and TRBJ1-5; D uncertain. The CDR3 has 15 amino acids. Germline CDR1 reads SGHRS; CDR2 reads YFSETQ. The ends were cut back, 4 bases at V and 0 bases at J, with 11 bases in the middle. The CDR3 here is CASSLGPLSNQPQHF. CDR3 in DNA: TGCGCCAGCAGCCTCGGACCGCTTAGCAATCAGCCCCAGCATTTT. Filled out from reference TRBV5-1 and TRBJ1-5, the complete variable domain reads KAGVTQTPRYLIKTRGQQVTLSCSPISGHRSVSWYQQTPGQGLQFLFEYFSETQRNKGNFPGRFSGRQFSNSRSEMNVSTLELGDSALYLCASSLGPLSNQPQHFGDGTRLSIL.

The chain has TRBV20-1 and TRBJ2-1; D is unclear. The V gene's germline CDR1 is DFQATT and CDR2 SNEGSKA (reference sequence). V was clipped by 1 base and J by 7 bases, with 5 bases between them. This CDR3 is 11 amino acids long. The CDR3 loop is CSARGINEQFF. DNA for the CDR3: TGCAGTGCTAGAGGGATTAATGAGCAGTTCTTC.

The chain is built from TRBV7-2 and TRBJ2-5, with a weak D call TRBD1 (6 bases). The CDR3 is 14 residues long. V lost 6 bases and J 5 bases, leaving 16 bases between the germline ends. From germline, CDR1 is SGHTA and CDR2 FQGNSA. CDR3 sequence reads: CASRPTGSAETQYF. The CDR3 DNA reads TGTGCCAGCAGGCCTACAGGGTCCGCGGAGACCCAGTACTTC.

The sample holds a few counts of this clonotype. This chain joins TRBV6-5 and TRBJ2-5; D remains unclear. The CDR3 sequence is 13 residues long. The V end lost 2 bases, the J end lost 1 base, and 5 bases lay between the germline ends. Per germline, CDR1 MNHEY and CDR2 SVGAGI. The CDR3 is CASSYEAQETQYF. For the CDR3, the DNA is TGTGCCAGCAGTTACGAAGCCCAAGAGACCCAGTACTTC.

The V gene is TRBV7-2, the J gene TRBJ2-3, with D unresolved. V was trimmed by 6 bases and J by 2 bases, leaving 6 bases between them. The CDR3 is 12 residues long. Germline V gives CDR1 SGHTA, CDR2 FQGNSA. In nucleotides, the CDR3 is TGTGCCAGCAGTCTAGACACAGATACGCAGTATTTT. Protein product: CASSLDTDTQYF. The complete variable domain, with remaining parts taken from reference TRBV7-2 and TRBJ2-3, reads GAGVSQSPSNKVTEKGKDVELRCDPISGHTALYWYRQSLGQGLEFLIYFQGNSAPDKSGLPSDRFSAERTGGSVSTLTIQRTQQEDSAVYLCASSLDTDTQYFGPGTRLTVL.

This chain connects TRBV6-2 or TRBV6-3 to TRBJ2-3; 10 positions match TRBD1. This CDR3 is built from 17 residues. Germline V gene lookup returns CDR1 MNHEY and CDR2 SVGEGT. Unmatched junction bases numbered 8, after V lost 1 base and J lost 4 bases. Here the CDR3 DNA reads TGTGCCAGCAGTTACTTATTTCGGGACAGGGGCTCAGATACGCAGTATTTT. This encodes CASSYLFRDRGSDTQYF.

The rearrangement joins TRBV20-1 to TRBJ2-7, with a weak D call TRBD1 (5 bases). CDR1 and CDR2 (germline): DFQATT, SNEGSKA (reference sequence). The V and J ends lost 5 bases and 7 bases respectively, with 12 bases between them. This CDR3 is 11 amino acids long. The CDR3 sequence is CSAAGFGEQYF. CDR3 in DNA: TGCAGTGCTGCAGGGTTCGGGGAGCAGTACTTC.

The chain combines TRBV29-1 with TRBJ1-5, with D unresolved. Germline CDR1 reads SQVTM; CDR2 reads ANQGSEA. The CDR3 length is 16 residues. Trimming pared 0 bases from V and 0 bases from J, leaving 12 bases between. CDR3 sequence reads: CSVEDQWRYSNQPQHF. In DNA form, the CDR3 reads TGCAGCGTTGAAGATCAGTGGAGATATAGCAATCAGCCCCAGCATTTT.

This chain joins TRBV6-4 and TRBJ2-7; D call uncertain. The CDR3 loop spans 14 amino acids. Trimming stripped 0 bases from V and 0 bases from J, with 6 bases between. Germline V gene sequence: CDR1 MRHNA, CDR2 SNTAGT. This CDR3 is CASSDSSASYEQYF. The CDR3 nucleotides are TGTGCCAGCAGTGACTCGAGTGCCTCCTACGAGCAGTACTTC.

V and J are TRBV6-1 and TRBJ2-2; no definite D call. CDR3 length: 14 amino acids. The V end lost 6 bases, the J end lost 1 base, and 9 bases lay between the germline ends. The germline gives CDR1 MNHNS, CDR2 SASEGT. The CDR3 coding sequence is TGTGCCAGCAGGAAGGACGGGAACACCGGGGAGCTGTTTTTT. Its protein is CASRKDGNTGELFF.

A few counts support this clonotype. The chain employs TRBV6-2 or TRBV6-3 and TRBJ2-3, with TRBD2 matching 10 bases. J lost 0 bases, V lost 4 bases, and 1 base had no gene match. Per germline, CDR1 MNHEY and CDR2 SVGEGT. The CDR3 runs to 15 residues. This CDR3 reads CASSLTSGSTDTQYF. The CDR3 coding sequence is TGTGCCAGCAGTTTGACTAGCGGGAGCACAGATACGCAGTATTTT.

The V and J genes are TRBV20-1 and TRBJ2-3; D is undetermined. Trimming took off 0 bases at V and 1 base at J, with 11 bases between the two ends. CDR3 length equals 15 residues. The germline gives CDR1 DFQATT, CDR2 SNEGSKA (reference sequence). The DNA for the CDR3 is TGCAGTGCTAGAGATCTGAGACGCCGCACAGATACGCAGTATTTT. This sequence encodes CSARDLRRRTDTQYF.

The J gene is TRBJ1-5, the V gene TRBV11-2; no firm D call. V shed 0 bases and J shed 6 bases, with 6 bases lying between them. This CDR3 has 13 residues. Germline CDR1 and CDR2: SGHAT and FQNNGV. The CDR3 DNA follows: TGTGCCAGCAGCTTAGATCAAAGTCAGCCCCAGCATTTT. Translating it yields CASSLDQSQPQHF.